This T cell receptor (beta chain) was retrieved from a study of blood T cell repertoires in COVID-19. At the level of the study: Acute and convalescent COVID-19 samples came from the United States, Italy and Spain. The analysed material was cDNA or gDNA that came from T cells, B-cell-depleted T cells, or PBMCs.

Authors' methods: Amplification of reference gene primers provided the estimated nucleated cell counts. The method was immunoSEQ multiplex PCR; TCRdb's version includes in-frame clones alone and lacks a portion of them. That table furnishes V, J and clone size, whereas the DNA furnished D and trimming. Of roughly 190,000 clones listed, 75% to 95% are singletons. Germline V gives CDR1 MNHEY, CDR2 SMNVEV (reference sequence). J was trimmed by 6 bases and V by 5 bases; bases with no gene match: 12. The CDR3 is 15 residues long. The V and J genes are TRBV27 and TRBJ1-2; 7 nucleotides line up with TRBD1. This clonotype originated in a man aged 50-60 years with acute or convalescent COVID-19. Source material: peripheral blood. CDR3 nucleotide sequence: TGTGCCAGCAGTCCCTCATCAAACAGGGGCCATGGCTACACCTTC. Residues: CASSPSSNRGHGYTF.